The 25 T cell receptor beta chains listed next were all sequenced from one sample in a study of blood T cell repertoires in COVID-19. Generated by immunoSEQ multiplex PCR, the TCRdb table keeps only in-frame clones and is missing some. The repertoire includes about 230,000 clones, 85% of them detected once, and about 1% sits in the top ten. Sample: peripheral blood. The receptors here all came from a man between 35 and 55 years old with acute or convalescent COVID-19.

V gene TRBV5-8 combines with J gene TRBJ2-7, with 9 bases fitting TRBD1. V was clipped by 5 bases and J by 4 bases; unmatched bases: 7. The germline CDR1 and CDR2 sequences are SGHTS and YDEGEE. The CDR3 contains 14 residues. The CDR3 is CASSSGQGTYEQYF. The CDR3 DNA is TGTGCCAGCAGTTCGGGACAGGGTACTTACGAGCAGTACTTC.

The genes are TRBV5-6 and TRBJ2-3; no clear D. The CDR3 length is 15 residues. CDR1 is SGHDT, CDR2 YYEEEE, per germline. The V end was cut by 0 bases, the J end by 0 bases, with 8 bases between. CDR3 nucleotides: TGTGCCAGCAGCTTGGTGGCCGTTAGCACAGATACGCAGTATTTT. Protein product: CASSLVAVSTDTQYF.

The chain's CDR3 is CAISEDTNSGNTIYF. The CDR3 DNA is TGTGCCATCAGTGAAGACACAAACTCTGGAAACACCATATATTTT. The chain carries TRBV10-3 and TRBJ1-3; D is ambiguous. Germline assignment: CDR1 ENHRY and CDR2 SYGVKD. Trimming pared 3 bases from V and 0 bases from J, leaving 9 bases between. The CDR3 totals 15 residues.

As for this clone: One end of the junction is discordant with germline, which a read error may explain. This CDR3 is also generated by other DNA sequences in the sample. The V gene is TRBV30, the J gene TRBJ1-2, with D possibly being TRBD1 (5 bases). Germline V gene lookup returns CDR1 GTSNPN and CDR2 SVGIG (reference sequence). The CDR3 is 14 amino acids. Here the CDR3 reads CAWSGRGGSYGYTF. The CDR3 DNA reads TGTGCCTGGTCTGGTCGGGGGGGGAGCTATGGCTACACCTTT. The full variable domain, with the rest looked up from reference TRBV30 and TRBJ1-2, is SQTIHQWPATLVQPVGSPLSLECTVEGTSNPNLYWYRQAAGRGLQLLFYSVGIGQISSEVPQNLSASRPQDRQFILSSKKLLLSDSGFYLCAWSGRGGSYGYTFGSGTRLTVV.

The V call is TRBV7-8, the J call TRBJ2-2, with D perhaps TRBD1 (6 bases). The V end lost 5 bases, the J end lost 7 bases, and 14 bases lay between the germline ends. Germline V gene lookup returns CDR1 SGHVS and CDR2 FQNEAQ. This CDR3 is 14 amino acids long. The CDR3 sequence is CASSPKTGHGELFF. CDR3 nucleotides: TGTGCCAGCAGCCCCAAAACAGGGCACGGGGAGCTGTTTTTT.

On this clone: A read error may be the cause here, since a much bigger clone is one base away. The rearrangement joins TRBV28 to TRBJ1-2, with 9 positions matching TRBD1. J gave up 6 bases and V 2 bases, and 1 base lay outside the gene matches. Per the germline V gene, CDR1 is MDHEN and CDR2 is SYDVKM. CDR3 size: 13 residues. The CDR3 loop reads CASSLGDRDGYTF. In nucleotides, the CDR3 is TGTGCCAGCAGTTTAGGGGACAGGGATGGCTACACCTTC.

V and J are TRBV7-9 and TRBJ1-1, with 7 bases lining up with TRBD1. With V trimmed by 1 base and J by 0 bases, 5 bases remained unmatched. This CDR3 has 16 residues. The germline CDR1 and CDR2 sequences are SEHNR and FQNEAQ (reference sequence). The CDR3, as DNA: TGTGCCAGCAGCTTAGAAGGAGGGGGCATGAACACTGAAGCTTTCTTT. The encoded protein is CASSLEGGGMNTEAFF.

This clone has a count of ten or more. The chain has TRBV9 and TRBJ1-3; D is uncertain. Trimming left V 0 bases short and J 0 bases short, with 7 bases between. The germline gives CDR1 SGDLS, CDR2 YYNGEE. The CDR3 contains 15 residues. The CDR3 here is CASSVGGGSGNTIYF. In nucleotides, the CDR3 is TGTGCCAGCAGCGTAGGGGGAGGCTCTGGAAACACCATATATTTT. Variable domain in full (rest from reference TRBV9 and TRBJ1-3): DSGVTQTPKHLITATGQRVTLRCSPRSGDLSVYWYQQSLDQGLQFLIQYYNGEERAKGNILERFSAQQFPDLHSELNLSSLELGDSALYFCASSVGGGSGNTIYFGEGSWLTVV.

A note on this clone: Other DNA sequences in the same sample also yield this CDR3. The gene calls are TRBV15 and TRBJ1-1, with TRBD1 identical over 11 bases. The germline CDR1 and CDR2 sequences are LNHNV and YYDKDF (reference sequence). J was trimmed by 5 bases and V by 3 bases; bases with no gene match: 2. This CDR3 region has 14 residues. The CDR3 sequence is CATSRDRGRTEAFF. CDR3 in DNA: TGTGCCACCAGCAGGGACAGGGGGCGGACTGAAGCTTTCTTT.

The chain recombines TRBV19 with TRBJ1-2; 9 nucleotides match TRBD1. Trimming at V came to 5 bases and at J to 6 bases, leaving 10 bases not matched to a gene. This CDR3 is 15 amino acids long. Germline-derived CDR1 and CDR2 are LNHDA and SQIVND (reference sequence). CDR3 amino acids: CASSFRDRDTDGYTF. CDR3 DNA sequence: TGTGCCAGTAGTTTCCGGGACAGGGATACAGATGGCTACACCTTC.

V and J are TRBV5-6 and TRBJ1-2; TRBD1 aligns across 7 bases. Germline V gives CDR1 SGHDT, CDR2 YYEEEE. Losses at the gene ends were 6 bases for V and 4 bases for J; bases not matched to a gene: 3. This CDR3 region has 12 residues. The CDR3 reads CASTNRGYGYTF. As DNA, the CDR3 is TGTGCCAGCACTAACAGGGGCTATGGCTACACCTTC.

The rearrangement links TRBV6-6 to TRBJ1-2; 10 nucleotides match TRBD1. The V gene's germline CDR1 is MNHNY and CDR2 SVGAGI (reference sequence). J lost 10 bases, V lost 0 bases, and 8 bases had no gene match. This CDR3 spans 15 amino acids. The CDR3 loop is CASSYSEPGQGSYTF. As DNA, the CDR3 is TGTGCCAGCAGTTACTCGGAGCCGGGACAGGGGTCCTACACCTTC.

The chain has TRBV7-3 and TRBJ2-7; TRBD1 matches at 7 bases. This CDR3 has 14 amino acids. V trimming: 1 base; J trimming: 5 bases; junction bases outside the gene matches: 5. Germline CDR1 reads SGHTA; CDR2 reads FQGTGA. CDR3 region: CASSLRQGTNEQYF. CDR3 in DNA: TGTGCCAGCAGCTTAAGACAGGGTACGAACGAGCAGTACTTC.

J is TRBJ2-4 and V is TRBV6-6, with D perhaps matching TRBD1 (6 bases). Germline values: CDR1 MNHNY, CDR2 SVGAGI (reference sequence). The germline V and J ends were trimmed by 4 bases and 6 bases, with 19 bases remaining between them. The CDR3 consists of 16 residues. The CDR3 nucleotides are TGTGCCAGCAGTTCAGGACAGTCTGGGGTGAGAAACATTCAGTACTTC. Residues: CASSSGQSGVRNIQYF.

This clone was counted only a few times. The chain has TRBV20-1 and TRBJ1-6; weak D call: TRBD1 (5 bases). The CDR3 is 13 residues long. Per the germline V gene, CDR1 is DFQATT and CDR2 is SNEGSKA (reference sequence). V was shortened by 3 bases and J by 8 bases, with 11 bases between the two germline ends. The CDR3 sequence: CSASVQEYSPLHF. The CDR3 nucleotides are TGCAGTGCTAGTGTACAGGAATATTCACCCCTCCACTTT.

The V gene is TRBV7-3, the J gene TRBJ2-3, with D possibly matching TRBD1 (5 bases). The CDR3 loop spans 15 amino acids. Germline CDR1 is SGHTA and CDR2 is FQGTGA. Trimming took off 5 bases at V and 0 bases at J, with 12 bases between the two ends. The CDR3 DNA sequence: TGTGCCAGCAGCCCAGGGATTTCTAGCACAGATACGCAGTATTTT. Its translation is CASSPGISSTDTQYF.

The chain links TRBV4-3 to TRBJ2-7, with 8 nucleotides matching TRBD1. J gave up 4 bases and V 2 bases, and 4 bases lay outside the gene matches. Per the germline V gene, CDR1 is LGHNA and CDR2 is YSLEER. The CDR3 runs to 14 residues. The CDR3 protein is CASSQSDRGYEQYF. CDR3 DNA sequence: TGCGCCAGCAGCCAAAGCGACAGGGGTTACGAGCAGTACTTC.

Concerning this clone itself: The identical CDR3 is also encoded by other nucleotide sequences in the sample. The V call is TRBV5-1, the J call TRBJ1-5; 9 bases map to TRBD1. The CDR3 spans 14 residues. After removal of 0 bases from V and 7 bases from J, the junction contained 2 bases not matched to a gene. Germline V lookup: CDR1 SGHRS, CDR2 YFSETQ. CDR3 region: CASSLGQGDQPQHF. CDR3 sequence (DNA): TGCGCCAGCAGCTTGGGACAGGGGGACCAGCCCCAGCATTTT.

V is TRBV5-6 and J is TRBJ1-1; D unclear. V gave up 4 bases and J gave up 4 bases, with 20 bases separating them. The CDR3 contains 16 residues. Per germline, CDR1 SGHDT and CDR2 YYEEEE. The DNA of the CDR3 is TGTGCCAGCAGCCGTGAAGCCGGGTCCCCAACCACTGAAGCTTTCTTT. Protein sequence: CASSREAGSPTTEAFF.

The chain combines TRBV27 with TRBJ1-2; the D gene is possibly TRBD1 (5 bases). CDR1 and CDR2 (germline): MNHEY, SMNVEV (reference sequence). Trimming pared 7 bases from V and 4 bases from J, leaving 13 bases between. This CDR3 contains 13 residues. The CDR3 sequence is CASKPSGGYGYTF. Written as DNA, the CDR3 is TGTGCCAGCAAACCCAGCGGGGGCTATGGCTACACCTTC.

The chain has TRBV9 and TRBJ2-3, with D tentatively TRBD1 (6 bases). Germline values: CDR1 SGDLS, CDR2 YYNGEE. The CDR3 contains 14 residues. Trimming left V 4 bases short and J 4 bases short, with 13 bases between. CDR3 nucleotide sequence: TGTGCCAGCAGCCTCATACAGGGCTCAGATACGCAGTATTTT. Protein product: CASSLIQGSDTQYF.

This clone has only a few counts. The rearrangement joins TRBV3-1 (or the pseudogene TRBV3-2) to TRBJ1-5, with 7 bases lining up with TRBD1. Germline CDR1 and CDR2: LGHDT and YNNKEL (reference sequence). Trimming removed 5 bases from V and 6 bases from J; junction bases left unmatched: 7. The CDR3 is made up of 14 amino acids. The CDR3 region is CASSYGTAGQPQHF. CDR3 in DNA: TGTGCCAGCAGCTACGGGACAGCAGGTCAGCCCCAGCATTTT.

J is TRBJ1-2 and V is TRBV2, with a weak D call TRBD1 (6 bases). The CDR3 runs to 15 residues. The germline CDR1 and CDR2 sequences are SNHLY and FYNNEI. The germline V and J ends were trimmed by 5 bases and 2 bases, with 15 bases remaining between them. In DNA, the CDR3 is TGTGCCAGCAGTTTCCCCAAGGGGGGGAACTATGGCTACACCTTC. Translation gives CASSFPKGGNYGYTF. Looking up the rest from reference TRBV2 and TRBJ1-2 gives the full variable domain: EPEVTQTPSHQVTQMGQEVILRCVPISNHLYFYWYRQILGQKVEFLVSFYNNEISEKSEIFDDQFSVERPDGSNFTLKIRSTKLEDSAMYFCASSFPKGGNYGYTFGSGTRLTVV.

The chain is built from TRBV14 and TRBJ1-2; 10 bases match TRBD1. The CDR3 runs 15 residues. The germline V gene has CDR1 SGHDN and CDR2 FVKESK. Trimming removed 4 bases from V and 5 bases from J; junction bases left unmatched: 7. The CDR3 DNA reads TGTGCCAGCAGCCCATTGACAGGGGGCGAGTATGGCTACACCTTC. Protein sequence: CASSPLTGGEYGYTF.

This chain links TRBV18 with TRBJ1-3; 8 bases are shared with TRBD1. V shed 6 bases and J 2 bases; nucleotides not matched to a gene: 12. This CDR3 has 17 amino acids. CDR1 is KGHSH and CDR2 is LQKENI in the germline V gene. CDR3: CASSREGQGVTGNTIYF. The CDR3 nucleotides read TGTGCCAGCTCCCGCGAAGGACAGGGCGTAACTGGAAACACCATATATTTT.